This TCR beta chain emerged from a study of T cell repertoires in cytomegalovirus infection. Study-wide background: As its CMV epitopes, the study selected recently identified HLA-C-restricted and well-studied HLA-B-restricted targets. Indications came from public TCR beta signatures; they pointed to CMV infection and to a matching HLA type. Study findings and constraints: HLA-C-restricted CMV clonotypes gave the most frequent clonotype in two of eight donors.

The length of the CDR3 is 16 residues. Looked up from germline, CDR1 is SEHNR and CDR2 is FQNEAQ (reference sequence). J gave up 0 bases and V 5 bases, and 8 bases lay outside the gene matches. TCRdb ran MiXCR on the reads and lists one entry per CDR3 protein. The sample contains about 890,000 distinct CDR3 sequences, around 30% of which appear only once. This clonotype turned up a few times. Antigen specificity is unknown. The sample consisted of cultured CD8+ T cells from PBMCs, taken from culture after CMV antigen stimulation. The receptor was derived from a human donor in good health (CMV status not recorded). Some clones in this sample may be carry-over from other donors' samples. The chain links TRBV7-9 to TRBJ2-5; TRBD1 matches at 8 bases. The DNA of the CDR3 is TGTGCCAGCAGCCGTGAGACAGGGGCGTACCAAGAGACCCAGTACTTC. It yields the protein CASSRETGAYQETQYF.